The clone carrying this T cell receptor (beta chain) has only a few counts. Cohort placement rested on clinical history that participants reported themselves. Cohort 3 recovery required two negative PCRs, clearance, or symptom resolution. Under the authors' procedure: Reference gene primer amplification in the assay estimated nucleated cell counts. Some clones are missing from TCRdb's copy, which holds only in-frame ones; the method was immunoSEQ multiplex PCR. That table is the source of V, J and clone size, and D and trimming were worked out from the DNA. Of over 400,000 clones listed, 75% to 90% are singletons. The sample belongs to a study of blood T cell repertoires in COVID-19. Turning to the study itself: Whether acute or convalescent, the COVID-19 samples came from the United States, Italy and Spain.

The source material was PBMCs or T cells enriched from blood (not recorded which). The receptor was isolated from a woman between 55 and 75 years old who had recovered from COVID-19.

The DNA of the CDR3 is TGTGCCAGCAGCCCGGACAGGGAGTTCTCCTACGAGCAGTACTTC. Residues: CASSPDREFSYEQYF. The chain carries TRBV7-9 and TRBJ2-7; 8 nucleotides align to TRBD1. The V gene's germline CDR1 is SEHNR and CDR2 FQNEAQ (reference sequence). The V and J ends lost 5 bases and 0 bases, in that order; junction bases with no gene match: 6. The CDR3 length is 15 residues.